This T cell receptor (beta chain) was captured in a study of cytomegalovirus exposure and HLA in healthy donors. On the study more broadly: The same platform as the approximately 660 first-cohort repertoires was used for the 120 or so validation repertoires, a later analysis reported.

The repertoire was sequenced with immunoSEQ multiplex PCR; TCRdb's copy has only in-frame clones and lacks some. The profile shows 200,000 to 250,000 clones, approximately 80% of them singletons. The CDR3 covers 14 residues. Germline V lookup: CDR1 SGHRS, CDR2 YFSETQ. The V end lost 1 base, the J end lost 1 base, and 8 bases lay between the germline ends. Sequencing was carried out using PBMCs. The chain carries TRBV5-1 and TRBJ1-1, with D uncertain. The clonotype was recovered from a woman aged 30 to 39 in good health and CMV-seropositive. The CDR3 here is CASSLLWANTEAFF. The CDR3 DNA is TGCGCCAGCAGCTTGTTATGGGCGAACACTGAAGCTTTCTTT.